This T cell receptor (beta chain) stems from a study of cytomegalovirus exposure and HLA in healthy donors. As for the donors, each was a healthy bone marrow donor. A multiplex PCR was run with 60 Vbeta primers and 13 Jbeta primers. Some clones are missing from TCRdb's copy, which holds only in-frame ones; the method was immunoSEQ multiplex PCR. The table shows about 100,000 clones, with 76% occurring only once. Looked up from germline, CDR1 is MGHRA and CDR2 is YSYEKL. This CDR3 region has 12 residues. Between the trimmed V and J ends, which lost 1 base and 10 bases, there was a span of 8 bases. This sequence joins TRBV4-1 and TRBJ2-1, with D tentatively TRBD2 (6 bases). The sequenced sample was PBMCs. This TCR was sampled from a woman in her 50s in good health and CMV-seropositive. CDR3 in DNA: TGCGCCAGCAGCCAAGGGACTACCGAGCAGTTCTTC. Translating it yields CASSQGTTEQFF.